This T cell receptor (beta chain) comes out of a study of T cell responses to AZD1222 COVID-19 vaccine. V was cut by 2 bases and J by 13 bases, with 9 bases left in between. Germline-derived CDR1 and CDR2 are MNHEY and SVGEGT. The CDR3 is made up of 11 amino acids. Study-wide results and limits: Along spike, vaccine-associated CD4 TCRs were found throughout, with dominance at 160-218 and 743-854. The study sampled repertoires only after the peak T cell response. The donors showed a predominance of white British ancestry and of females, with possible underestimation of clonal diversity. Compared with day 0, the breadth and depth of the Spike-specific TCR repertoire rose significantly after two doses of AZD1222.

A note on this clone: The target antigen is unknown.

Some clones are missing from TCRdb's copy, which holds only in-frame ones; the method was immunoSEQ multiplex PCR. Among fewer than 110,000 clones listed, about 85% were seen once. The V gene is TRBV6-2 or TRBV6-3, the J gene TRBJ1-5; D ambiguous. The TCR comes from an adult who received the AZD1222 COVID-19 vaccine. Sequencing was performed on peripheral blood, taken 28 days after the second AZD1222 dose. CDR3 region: CASSYGRGQHF. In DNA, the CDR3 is TGTGCCAGCAGTTACGGGCGGGGACAGCATTTT.